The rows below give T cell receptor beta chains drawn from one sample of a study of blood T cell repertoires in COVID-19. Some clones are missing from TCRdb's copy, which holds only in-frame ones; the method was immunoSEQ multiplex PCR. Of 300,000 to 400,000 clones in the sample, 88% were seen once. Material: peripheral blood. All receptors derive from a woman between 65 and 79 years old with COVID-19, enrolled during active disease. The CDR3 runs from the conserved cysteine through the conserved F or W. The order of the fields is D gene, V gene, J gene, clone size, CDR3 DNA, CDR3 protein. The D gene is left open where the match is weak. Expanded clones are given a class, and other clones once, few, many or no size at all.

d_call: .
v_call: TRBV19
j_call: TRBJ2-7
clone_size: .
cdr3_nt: TGTGCCAGTAGTGCAAATTACCCGGGGGACGAGCAGTACTTC
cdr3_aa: CASSANYPGDEQYF

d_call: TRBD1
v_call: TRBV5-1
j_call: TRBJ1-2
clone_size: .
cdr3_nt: TGCGCCAGCAGCCCCGAGCCCGGCCGGACAGGGAGCTATGGCTACACCTTC
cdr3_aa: CASSPEPGRTGSYGYTF

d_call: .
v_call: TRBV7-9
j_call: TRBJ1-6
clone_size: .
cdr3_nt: TGTGCCAGCAGCTTAGAGGGAGGGAATTCACCCCTCCACTTT
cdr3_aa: CASSLEGGNSPLHF

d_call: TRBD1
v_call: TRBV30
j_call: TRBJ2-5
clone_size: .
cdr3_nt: TGTGCCTGGAGTCAAAAGGGGGCAGAGACCCAGTACTTC
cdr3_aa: CAWSQKGAETQYF

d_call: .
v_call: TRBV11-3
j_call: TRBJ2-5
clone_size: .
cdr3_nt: TGTGCCAGCAGCCGGGCCCGGGGAGGAAAAGAGACCCAGTACTTC
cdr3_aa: CASSRARGGKETQYF

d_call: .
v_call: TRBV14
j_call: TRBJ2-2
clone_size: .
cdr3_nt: TGTGCCAGCAGCCCCCTTAGGGGATGGGGCACCGGGGAGCTGTTTTTT
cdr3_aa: CASSPLRGWGTGELFF

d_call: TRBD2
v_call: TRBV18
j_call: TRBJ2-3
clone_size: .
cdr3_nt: TGTGCCAGCTCACGGGACTACCGCACAGATACGCAGTATTTT
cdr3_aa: CASSRDYRTDTQYF

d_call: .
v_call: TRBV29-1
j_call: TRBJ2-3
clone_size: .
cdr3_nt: TGCAGCGAAAGGCGGGGCGCAGATACGCAGTATTTT
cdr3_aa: CSERRGADTQYF

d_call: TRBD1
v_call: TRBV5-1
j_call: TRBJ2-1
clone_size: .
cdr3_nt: TGCGCCAGCAGCGCCGGGACAGGGCGTAATGAGCAGTTCTTC
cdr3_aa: CASSAGTGRNEQFF

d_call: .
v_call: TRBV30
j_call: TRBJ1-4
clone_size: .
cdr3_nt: TGTGCCTGGAGTTTAAACAGGCTCAGGGCAACTAATGAAAAACTGTTTTTT
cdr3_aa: CAWSLNRLRATNEKLFF

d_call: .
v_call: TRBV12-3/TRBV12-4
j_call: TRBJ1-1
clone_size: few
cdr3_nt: TGTGCCAGCAGTTTTGGAGGTAAAGCTTTCTTT
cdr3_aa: CASSFGGKAFF

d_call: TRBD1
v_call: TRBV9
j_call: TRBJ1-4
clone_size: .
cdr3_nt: TGTGCCAGCAGCGAGGGACAGGGAGGAGGGGAAAAACTGTTTTTT
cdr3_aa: CASSEGQGGGEKLFF

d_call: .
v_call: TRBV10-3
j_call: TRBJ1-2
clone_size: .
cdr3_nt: TGTGCCATCAGCCCCGGTAACTATGGCTACACCTTC
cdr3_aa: CAISPGNYGYTF

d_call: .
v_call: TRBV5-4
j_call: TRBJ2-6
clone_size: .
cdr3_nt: TGTGCCAGCAGCTTCGGGGTCTCTGAGGCCAACGTCCTGACTTTC
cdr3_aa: CASSFGVSEANVLTF

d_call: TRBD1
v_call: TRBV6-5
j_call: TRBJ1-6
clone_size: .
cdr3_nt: TGTGCCAGCAGTTACTCGCGGACAGGCTTAAATTCACCCCTCCACTTT
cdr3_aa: CASSYSRTGLNSPLHF

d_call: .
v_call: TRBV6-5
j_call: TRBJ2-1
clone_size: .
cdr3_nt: TGTGCCAGCAGTTACGGAGGGGATGAGCAGTTCTTC
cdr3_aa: CASSYGGDEQFF

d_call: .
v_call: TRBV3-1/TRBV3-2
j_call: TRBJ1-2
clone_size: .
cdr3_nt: TGTGCCAGCAGCCAGGCAAGTGGCTACACCTTC
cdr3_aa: CASSQASGYTF

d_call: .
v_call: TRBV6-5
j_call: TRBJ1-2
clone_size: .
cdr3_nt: TGTGCCAGCAGGTCCCCACAGGGAGCTAACTATGGCTACACCTTC
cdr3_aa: CASRSPQGANYGYTF

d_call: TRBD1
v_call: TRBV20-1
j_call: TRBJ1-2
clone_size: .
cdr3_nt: TGCAGTGCCGAGGGGGCAGGAGGCTACACCTTC
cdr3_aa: CSAEGAGGYTF

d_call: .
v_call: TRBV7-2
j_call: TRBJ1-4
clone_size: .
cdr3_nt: TGTGCCAGCAGCTCCTCACAGGCAACTAATGAAAAACTGTTTTTT
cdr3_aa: CASSSSQATNEKLFF

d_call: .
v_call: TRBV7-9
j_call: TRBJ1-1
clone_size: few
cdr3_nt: TGTGCCAGCAGCCCGGAGGGGAGGGTAGCTTTCTTT
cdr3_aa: CASSPEGRVAFF

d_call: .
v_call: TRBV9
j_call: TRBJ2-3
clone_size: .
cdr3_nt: TGTGCCAGCAGCCCCCGGCCAGCGGTTAGCACAGATACGCAGTATTTT
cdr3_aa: CASSPRPAVSTDTQYF

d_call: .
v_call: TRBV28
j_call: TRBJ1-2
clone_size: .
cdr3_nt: TGTGCCAGCAGCCCCATCCAGGGGTTTGGCTACACCTTC
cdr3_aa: CASSPIQGFGYTF

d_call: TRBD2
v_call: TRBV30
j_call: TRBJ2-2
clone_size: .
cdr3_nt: TGTGCCCGGACTAGCGGGGGTTCCGGGGAGCTGTTTTTT
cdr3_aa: CARTSGGSGELFF